Listed below are T cell receptor beta chains from one sample, sequenced in a study of T cell responses to AZD1222 COVID-19 vaccine. The repertoire was sequenced with immunoSEQ multiplex PCR; TCRdb's copy has only in-frame clones and lacks some. This sample has 110,000 or so clones, with roughly 85% found just once. This specimen consisted of peripheral blood, obtained on day 0 of AZD1222 vaccination. The receptors here all came from an adult in good health. The CDR3 runs from the conserved cysteine through the conserved F or W. D genes are given only for firm matches. Size is omitted from some rows. Given values are once, few, many or a class for expanded clones.

d_call: NA
v_call: TRBV14
j_call: TRBJ2-7
clone_size: once
cdr3_aa: CASSQLLGGFSYEQYF
cdr3_nt: TGTGCCAGCAGCCAACTGTTGGGGGGTTTCTCCTACGAGCAGTACTTC

d_call: TRBD1
v_call: TRBV19
j_call: TRBJ1-2
clone_size: NA
cdr3_aa: CASSISDRHHGYTF
cdr3_nt: TGTGCCAGTAGTATTTCGGACAGGCACCATGGCTACACCTTC

d_call: NA
v_call: TRBV11-2
j_call: TRBJ2-5
clone_size: few
cdr3_aa: CASSLGTNQETQYF
cdr3_nt: TGTGCCAGCAGCTTAGGGACTAACCAAGAGACCCAGTACTTC

d_call: TRBD2
v_call: TRBV3-1/TRBV3-2
j_call: TRBJ2-2
clone_size: NA
cdr3_aa: CASRIRGGAGELFF
cdr3_nt: TGTGCCAGTCGGATTCGGGGGGGCGCCGGGGAGCTGTTTTTT

d_call: TRBD1
v_call: TRBV6-1
j_call: TRBJ2-1
clone_size: NA
cdr3_aa: CASSVRDRVRTLEQFF
cdr3_nt: TGTGCCAGCAGTGTCCGGGACAGGGTCCGAACCCTTGAGCAGTTCTTC

d_call: TRBD1
v_call: TRBV3-1/TRBV3-2
j_call: TRBJ2-7
clone_size: NA
cdr3_aa: CASSQVVTGGAGEQYF
cdr3_nt: TGTGCCAGCAGCCAAGTTGTCACAGGGGGTGCGGGGGAGCAGTACTTC

d_call: NA
v_call: TRBV28
j_call: TRBJ2-3
clone_size: NA
cdr3_aa: CASMVGTDTQYF
cdr3_nt: TGTGCCAGCATGGTTGGCACAGATACGCAGTATTTT

d_call: NA
v_call: TRBV7-2
j_call: TRBJ1-2
clone_size: NA
cdr3_aa: CASSLNFGYGYTF
cdr3_nt: TGTGCCAGCAGCTTAAACTTCGGCTATGGCTACACCTTC

d_call: NA
v_call: TRBV11-2
j_call: TRBJ2-7
clone_size: NA
cdr3_aa: CASSPPVFGYEQYF
cdr3_nt: TGTGCCAGCAGCCCCCCCGTGTTCGGGTACGAGCAGTACTTC

d_call: NA
v_call: TRBV14
j_call: TRBJ1-1
clone_size: NA
cdr3_aa: CASSLLTSVTEAFF
cdr3_nt: TGTGCCAGCAGTTTACTGACCTCGGTCACTGAAGCTTTCTTT

d_call: NA
v_call: TRBV19
j_call: TRBJ1-2
clone_size: NA
cdr3_aa: CASSILPGENYGYTF
cdr3_nt: TGTGCCAGTAGTATCCTCCCCGGCGAAAACTATGGCTACACCTTC

d_call: TRBD1
v_call: TRBV5-1
j_call: TRBJ2-2
clone_size: NA
cdr3_aa: CASSLQGATVTGELFF
cdr3_nt: TGCGCCAGCAGCCTTCAGGGGGCGACGGTCACCGGGGAGCTGTTTTTT

d_call: NA
v_call: TRBV29-1
j_call: TRBJ1-1
clone_size: once
cdr3_aa: CSVEREPEAFF
cdr3_nt: TGCAGCGTTGAGAGGGAGCCTGAAGCTTTCTTT

d_call: NA
v_call: TRBV24-1
j_call: TRBJ1-2
clone_size: NA
cdr3_aa: CATSDSAAIGYTF
cdr3_nt: TGTGCCACCAGTGATTCGGCGGCTATAGGCTACACCTTC

d_call: TRBD2
v_call: TRBV11-3
j_call: TRBJ2-7
clone_size: few
cdr3_aa: CASSTNTGTSFEEQYF
cdr3_nt: TGTGCCAGCAGTACAAATACCGGGACTAGCTTTGAGGAGCAGTACTTC

d_call: TRBD2
v_call: TRBV11-2
j_call: TRBJ2-7
clone_size: NA
cdr3_aa: CASSLRFGGGVYEQYF
cdr3_nt: TGTGCCAGCAGCTTAAGATTTGGCGGGGGAGTCTACGAGCAGTACTTC

d_call: NA
v_call: TRBV7-8
j_call: TRBJ2-3
clone_size: NA
cdr3_aa: CASSHRRDLTDTQYF
cdr3_nt: TGTGCCAGCAGCCACCGAAGGGACTTAACAGATACGCAGTATTTT

d_call: NA
v_call: TRBV5-5
j_call: TRBJ1-2
clone_size: NA
cdr3_aa: CASSLAGTTNYGYTF
cdr3_nt: TGTGCCAGCAGCTTGGCCGGGACAACTAACTATGGCTACACCTTC

d_call: NA
v_call: TRBV3-1/TRBV3-2
j_call: TRBJ1-1
clone_size: once
cdr3_aa: CASSQGGLGQGNTEAFF
cdr3_nt: TGTGCCAGCAGCCAAGGGGGCCTGGGTCAGGGGAACACTGAAGCTTTCTTT

d_call: TRBD2
v_call: TRBV4-1
j_call: TRBJ2-3
clone_size: NA
cdr3_aa: CASQDAGDVADTQYF
cdr3_nt: TGCGCCAGCCAGGACGCGGGAGATGTGGCAGATACGCAGTATTTT

d_call: NA
v_call: TRBV29-1
j_call: TRBJ2-7
clone_size: NA
cdr3_aa: CSVWTYIRPLEQYF
cdr3_nt: TGCAGCGTTTGGACGTACATCCGGCCTCTGGAGCAGTACTTC

d_call: NA
v_call: TRBV5-8
j_call: TRBJ1-2
clone_size: NA
cdr3_aa: CAGARQSANYGYTF
cdr3_nt: TGTGCCGGGGCCCGACAGTCGGCTAACTATGGCTACACCTTC

d_call: TRBD2
v_call: TRBV19
j_call: TRBJ2-5
clone_size: NA
cdr3_aa: CATPGGLIDRIGTFQETQYF
cdr3_nt: TGTGCCACCCCGGGGGGTCTCATAGATAGAATCGGCACCTTTCAAGAGACCCAGTACTTC

d_call: NA
v_call: TRBV7-8
j_call: TRBJ1-6
clone_size: NA
cdr3_aa: CASRAPGTLSPLHF
cdr3_nt: TGTGCCAGCAGGGCTCCCGGGACGCTCTCACCCCTCCACTTT

d_call: NA
v_call: TRBV9
j_call: TRBJ2-1
clone_size: NA
cdr3_aa: CASTLLGSNEQFF
cdr3_nt: TGTGCCAGCACCCTACTGGGTTCCAATGAGCAGTTCTTC

d_call: TRBD2
v_call: TRBV10-3
j_call: TRBJ2-7
clone_size: NA
cdr3_aa: CAISGGLGSNEQYF
cdr3_nt: TGTGCCATCAGCGGGGGACTAGGGTCAAACGAGCAGTACTTC

d_call: NA
v_call: TRBV10-3
j_call: TRBJ2-3
clone_size: NA
cdr3_aa: CAISAREGDTQYF
cdr3_nt: TGTGCCATCAGTGCCAGGGAAGGAGATACGCAGTATTTT

d_call: NA
v_call: TRBV6-1
j_call: TRBJ1-4
clone_size: NA
cdr3_aa: CASSERFQIEKLFF
cdr3_nt: TGTGCCAGCAGTGAAAGGTTTCAGATCGAAAAACTGTTTTTT

d_call: TRBD1
v_call: TRBV19
j_call: TRBJ1-2
clone_size: few
cdr3_aa: CASIKNGEGQGYGYTF
cdr3_nt: TGTGCCAGTATAAAGAACGGGGAGGGACAGGGCTATGGCTACACCTTC

d_call: NA
v_call: TRBV12-5
j_call: TRBJ2-7
clone_size: NA
cdr3_aa: CASGLPRTQSSYEQYF
cdr3_nt: TGTGCTAGTGGTTTGCCCCGGACCCAGAGCTCCTACGAGCAGTACTTC

d_call: TRBD1
v_call: TRBV18
j_call: TRBJ1-3
clone_size: NA
cdr3_aa: CASSPPGQTGNTIYF
cdr3_nt: TGTGCCAGCTCACCACCGGGACAGACTGGAAACACCATATATTTT

d_call: NA
v_call: TRBV19
j_call: TRBJ1-5
clone_size: once
cdr3_aa: CASSISTGNQPQHF
cdr3_nt: TGTGCCAGTAGTATTTCTACGGGCAATCAGCCCCAGCATTTT

d_call: NA
v_call: TRBV30
j_call: TRBJ1-5
clone_size: NA
cdr3_aa: CAWSKGGGLQPQHF
cdr3_nt: TGTGCCTGGAGTAAGGGGGGGGGACTTCAGCCCCAGCATTTT

d_call: NA
v_call: TRBV5-8
j_call: TRBJ2-7
clone_size: NA
cdr3_aa: CASSLETVEQYF
cdr3_nt: TGTGCCAGCAGCTTGGAAACTGTCGAGCAGTACTTC

d_call: TRBD2
v_call: TRBV27
j_call: TRBJ2-5
clone_size: NA
cdr3_aa: CASGGLAGAETQYF
cdr3_nt: TGTGCCAGCGGCGGACTAGCGGGAGCAGAGACCCAGTACTTC

d_call: TRBD1
v_call: TRBV29-1
j_call: TRBJ1-1
clone_size: NA
cdr3_aa: CSAYPTGSTEAFF
cdr3_nt: TGCAGCGCTTACCCGACAGGGTCCACTGAAGCTTTCTTT

d_call: NA
v_call: TRBV7-2
j_call: TRBJ2-1
clone_size: NA
cdr3_aa: CASSPGPPYNEQFF
cdr3_nt: TGTGCCAGCAGCCCAGGGCCGCCCTACAATGAGCAGTTCTTC

d_call: TRBD2
v_call: TRBV7-3
j_call: TRBJ2-3
clone_size: few
cdr3_aa: CASSLLAGGPRRTDTQYF
cdr3_nt: TGTGCCAGCAGCTTACTAGCGGGAGGGCCAAGACGCACAGATACGCAGTATTTT

d_call: NA
v_call: TRBV28
j_call: TRBJ2-7
clone_size: NA
cdr3_aa: CASSLRGSYEQYF
cdr3_nt: TGTGCCAGCAGTTTAAGGGGCTCCTACGAGCAGTACTTC

d_call: NA
v_call: TRBV30
j_call: TRBJ1-1
clone_size: NA
cdr3_aa: CAWSVGGEAFF
cdr3_nt: TGTGCCTGGAGTGTGGGAGGTGAAGCTTTCTTT

d_call: NA
v_call: TRBV11-2
j_call: TRBJ2-3
clone_size: NA
cdr3_aa: CASSLGLGDTDTQYF
cdr3_nt: TGTGCCAGCAGCTTAGGACTAGGGGACACAGATACGCAGTATTTT